This T cell receptor (beta chain) was obtained from a study of early T cells in non-severe SARS-CoV-2 infection. The overall study: Sequencing of bulk RNA from unsorted whole blood was done, without chain pairing. General study findings and limits: A preference for anti-spike CD8 responses marked VDJdb matching, which missed private and CD4 specificities.

Turning to this clonotype: Its matching antigen is unknown.

Attached unique molecular identifiers marked individual cDNA molecules. TCRdb reprocessed the 5' RACE reads via MiXCR and lists one record per CDR3 protein. The sample records some 46,000 distinct CDR3 sequences, 9.3% being singletons. Material: whole blood. This TCR was recovered from an adult who was a healthcare worker with PCR-confirmed SARS-CoV-2 infection or an uninfected control (not recorded which).

CDR3 bases: TGTGCCAGCAGCTCGACTAGCGGGAGTAACGAGCAGTACTTC. It specifies CASSSTSGSNEQYF. This chain links TRBV7-9 with TRBJ2-7; 12 bases line up with TRBD2. After removal of 4 bases from V and 5 bases from J, the junction contained 3 bases not matched to a gene. CDR1 is SEHNR and CDR2 is FQNEAQ in the germline V gene (reference sequence). The CDR3 is made up of 14 amino acids. The complete variable domain, with remaining parts taken from reference TRBV7-9 and TRBJ2-7, reads DTGVSQNPRHKITKRGQNVTFRCDPISEHNRLYWYRQTLGQGPEFLTYFQNEAQLEKSRLLSDRFSAERPKGSFSTLEIQRTEQGDSAMYLCASSSTSGSNEQYFGPGTRLTVT.